This TCR beta chain was recovered during a study of T-cell reconstitution after alpha-beta-depleted transplantation in children. Study-wide results and limits: A year had passed since transplant, and T-cell counts and diversity by then came mostly from newly produced T cells. Recipient T cells and thymic progenitors that survived gave rise to the high TCRbeta diversity observed at day 60 in some patients.

Using unique molecular identifiers, the investigators prepared the TCRbeta library. One entry per CDR3 protein results from TCRdb running MiXCR on the PCR reads. The sample holds fewer than 1 million distinct CDR3 sequences, 15% to 20% seen once. This clonotype was observed a few times. The antigen remains undetermined. The CDR3 is 12 amino acids. V lost 6 bases to trimming and J lost 7 bases, with 10 bases between them. The rearrangement uses TRBV12-3 or TRBV12-4 and TRBJ2-1; no definite D call. The specimen comprised PBMCs, mostly from graft donor cells, sampled 360 days after TCRalphabeta/CD19-depleted stem cell transplant. This clonotype originated in a male patient younger than 18 who had a stem cell transplant for acute lymphoblastic leukemia, so the T cells may come from the graft donor. DNA of the CDR3: TGTGCCAGCAGCAACGCGCGGAATGAGCAGTTCTTC. Its protein product is CASSNARNEQFF.